The next 25 T cell receptor beta chains were all read from a single sample in a study of blood T cells in healthy people across ages. Next came a second PCR, run for about 6 to 12 cycles, which used a sample-barcoded 5' primer along with a J-beta primer mix. TCRdb used MiXCR to reprocess the 5' RACE reads, holding one entry per CDR3 protein. Seen here are about 1.4 million distinct CDR3 sequences, 45% to 70% observed once, and the top ten hold more than 6%. Sequencing was performed on blood. The receptors stem from a man younger than 30 in good health.

The CDR3 DNA follows: TGTGCCAGCAGTTTGTCCGGGACAGGGAAACCCTACGAGCAGTACTTC. Its translation is CASSLSGTGKPYEQYF. This chain links TRBV6-5 with TRBJ2-7; TRBD1 matches at 9 bases. CDR1 is MNHEY, CDR2 SVGAGI, per germline. After removal of 4 bases from V and 2 bases from J, the junction contained 9 bases not matched to a gene. The CDR3 totals 16 residues.

This clonotype was observed a few times. The genes are TRBV7-9 and TRBJ2-7; 9 bases are a match to TRBD2. With 3 bases clipped from V and 2 bases from J, the junction kept 5 bases outside the gene matches. The CDR3 totals 15 residues. Germline CDR1 and CDR2: SEHNR and FQNEAQ (reference sequence). CDR3 bases: TGTGCCAGCAGCTTGATAGCGGGGGACACCTACGAGCAGTACTTC. Residues: CASSLIAGDTYEQYF.

The rearrangement joins TRBV3-1 to TRBJ2-1; TRBD2 is a possible D gene (7 bases). The length of the CDR3 is 16 residues. Germline V gives CDR1 LGHDT, CDR2 YNNKEL (reference sequence). The ends were cut back, 1 base at V and 3 bases at J, with 13 bases in the middle. In nucleotides, the CDR3 is TGTGCCAGCAGCCAAGCAGGGAGGGGGGACTACAATGAGCAGTTCTTC. This translates into CASSQAGRGDYNEQFF.

For this clonotype: A read error may produce the germline difference seen at one junction end. The chain carries TRBV12-3 or TRBV12-4 and TRBJ2-7; D remains ambiguous. CDR3 size: 12 residues. CDR3 sequence (DNA): TGTGCCGGCAGTTTGGTCTACGCGTCCCAGTACTTC. Its translation: CAGSLVYASQYF.

Worth noting for this clonotype: One end of the junction is discordant with germline, which a read error may explain. The chain has TRBV5-1 and TRBJ2-5, with 10 bases identical to TRBD2. CDR3 size: 15 residues. Germline V lookup: CDR1 SGHRS, CDR2 YFSETQ. The CDR3 DNA follows: TGCGCCAGCAGCTACAGCGGGAGGGCCCAAGAGGCCCAGTACTTC. Translation gives CASSYSGRAQEAQYF.

The table lists this clonotype with a few counts. V usage is TRBV29-1 and J usage is TRBJ1-2; 7 positions match TRBD1. V lost 3 bases and J lost 6; bases outside the gene matches: 7. The CDR3 totals 13 residues. From germline, CDR1 is SQVTM and CDR2 ANQGSEA. The CDR3 bases are TGCAGCGTTGAGCAGGGGGTAAAGAATGGCTACACCTTC. Residues: CSVEQGVKNGYTF.

Only a few counts were recorded for this clonotype. V gene TRBV12-3 or TRBV12-4 combines with J gene TRBJ1-2; tentatively, D is TRBD1 (5 bases). CDR3 length: 14 amino acids. Trimming shortened V by 1 base and J by 7 bases, and 13 bases separated the two germline ends. CDR3 nucleotide sequence: TGTGCCAGCAGTTTAGGGGAAGGGGCAGGTGGCTACACCTTC. It specifies CASSLGEGAGGYTF.

The chain has TRBV29-1 and TRBJ1-1; a weak D match, TRBD1 (6 bases). The CDR3 is made up of 17 amino acids. Germline CDR1 is SQVTM and CDR2 is ANQGSEA. V lost 0 bases to trimming and J lost 4 bases, with 21 bases between them. CDR3 residues: CSVEDPQAQGLSTEAFF. The DNA for the CDR3 is TGCAGCGTTGAAGACCCCCAGGCACAGGGCTTGAGCACTGAAGCTTTCTTT.

This clonotype was counted at least ten times. This sequence joins TRBV12-3 or TRBV12-4 and TRBJ2-7; no definite D call. The CDR3 is 12 amino acids. The germline V and J ends were trimmed by 7 bases and 3 bases, with 10 bases remaining between them. CDR3 in amino acids: CASMGLDYEQYF. As DNA, the CDR3 is TGTGCCAGCATGGGTCTTGACTACGAGCAGTACTTC.

In its sample, this clonotype was seen once. The chain joins TRBV4-1 to TRBJ1-5; no clear D gene. V dropped 4 bases and J dropped 2 bases, with 9 bases sitting between them. The CDR3 totals 14 residues. Germline CDR1 and CDR2: MGHRA and YSYEKL. Here the CDR3 DNA reads TGCGCCAGCAGCCCTCAGCGCGGCAATCAGCCCCAGCATTTT. The encoded protein is CASSPQRGNQPQHF.

The V and J genes are TRBV20-1 and TRBJ2-3; D possibly uses TRBD1 or TRBD2 (5 bases each). Germline V gene data show CDR1 as DFQATT and CDR2 as SNEGSKA (reference sequence). CDR3 length: 15 residues. Trimming took off 3 bases at V and 5 bases at J, with 18 bases between the two ends. The DNA of the CDR3 is TGCAGTGCTAGTAACGGTCGGGGCCGTAGAGATACGCAGTATTTT. Its translation is CSASNGRGRRDTQYF.

The chain links TRBV12-3 or TRBV12-4 to TRBJ2-1; TRBD2 aligns across 12 bases. This CDR3 is built from 14 residues. Losses at the gene ends were 6 bases for V and 5 bases for J; bases not matched to a gene: 2. Here the CDR3 reads CASRTSGGNNEQFF. CDR3 nucleotide sequence: TGTGCCAGCAGAACTAGCGGGGGGAACAATGAGCAGTTCTTC.

The chain links TRBV6-5 to TRBJ1-1; possible D gene TRBD1, 5 bases. The CDR3 consists of 13 residues. Looked up from germline, CDR1 is MNHEY and CDR2 is SVGAGI. Trimming removed 5 bases from V and 1 base from J, with 8 bases in between. DNA of the CDR3: TGTGCCAGCAGTAAGCAGGGGAACACTGAAGCTTTCTTT. It is translated as CASSKQGNTEAFF.

This chain connects TRBV20-1 to TRBJ1-4, with unresolved D. Germline V gene lookup returns CDR1 DFQATT and CDR2 SNEGSKA (reference sequence). There are 15 residues in the CDR3. Trimming removed 3 bases from V and 7 bases from J, with 18 bases in between. CDR3 protein: CSARRSVGLVEKLFF. The CDR3 coding sequence is TGCAGTGCTAGGCGGTCGGTGGGTTTGGTTGAAAAACTGTTTTTT.

The rearrangement links TRBV12-3 or TRBV12-4 to TRBJ1-2, with 10 bases matching TRBD1. The CDR3 length is 15 residues. V dropped 2 bases and J dropped 7; count of bases not matched to a gene: 7. This chain's CDR3 is CASSLLGQGFSGYTF. CDR3 in DNA: TGTGCCAGCAGTTTATTGGGACAGGGGTTTTCTGGCTACACCTTC.

This clonotype occurred many times. DNA for the CDR3: TGCGCCAGCAGCCAAGCTTGGAATGAGCAGTTCTTC. Its protein is CASSQAWNEQFF. The chain has TRBV4-1 and TRBJ2-1; D is unclear. The CDR3 totals 12 residues. Germline V gene sequence: CDR1 MGHRA, CDR2 YSYEKL. V was cut by 1 base and J by 7 bases, with 5 bases left in between.

This clonotype occurred a few times. V gene TRBV29-1 combines with J gene TRBJ2-7, with 8 bases aligning to TRBD1. V shed 6 bases and J 4 bases; nucleotides not matched to a gene: 8. The CDR3 contains 13 residues. CDR1 SQVTM and CDR2 ANQGSEA come from the germline V gene. The CDR3 loop reads CSVNGQGRYEQYF. In DNA form, the CDR3 reads TGCAGCGTGAACGGACAGGGCAGGTACGAGCAGTACTTC.

This clonotype was seen a single time. The V gene is TRBV12-3 or TRBV12-4, the J gene TRBJ2-1; 10 positions agree with TRBD2. V lost 5 bases and J lost 3; bases outside the gene matches: 10. This CDR3 spans 17 amino acids. The CDR3 reads CASSAAISSGSYNEQFF. The DNA of the CDR3 is TGTGCCAGCAGTGCCGCGATCTCTAGCGGGAGCTACAATGAGCAGTTCTTC.

J is TRBJ2-7 and V is TRBV2; D not certain. This CDR3 spans 13 amino acids. Trimming cost V 7 bases and J 3 bases, with 13 bases left between them. Germline V gives CDR1 SNHLY, CDR2 FYNNEI. The CDR3 sequence is CASKIQGFYEQYF. The CDR3 DNA is TGTGCCAGCAAGATCCAAGGATTCTACGAGCAGTACTTC.

J is TRBJ1-2 and V is TRBV28; no definite D call. The CDR3 consists of 14 residues. V shed 2 bases and J shed 9 bases, with 16 bases lying between them. Germline assignment: CDR1 MDHEN and CDR2 SYDVKM. The CDR3 DNA reads as TGTGCCAGCAGTTTACAAGCGGGGAACGTTCGCTACACCTTC. Translation: CASSLQAGNVRYTF.

The rearrangement links TRBV7-8 to TRBJ2-1; tentatively, D is TRBD1 (6 bases). V was cut by 2 bases and J by 8 bases, with 34 bases left in between. The CDR3 length is 21 residues. Germline CDR1 reads SGHVS; CDR2 reads FQNEAQ. The CDR3 loop is CASSLILGARNEQMTAHEQFF. The CDR3 DNA reads as TGTGCCAGCAGCTTAATTCTGGGGGCGCGTAACGAGCAAATGACTGCCCATGAGCAGTTCTTC.

J is TRBJ2-4 and V is TRBV5-1; no firm D call. The germline V and J ends were trimmed by 4 bases and 2 bases, with 10 bases remaining between them. The CDR3 runs 14 residues. The germline CDR1 and CDR2 sequences are SGHRS and YFSETQ. The CDR3 coding sequence is TGCGCCAGCAGCCCGGTCCTCACCAAAAACATTCAGTACTTC. Protein sequence: CASSPVLTKNIQYF.

The genes are TRBV2 and TRBJ2-3; possible D gene TRBD1, 6 bases. This CDR3 has 15 residues. CDR1 is SNHLY and CDR2 is FYNNEI in the germline V gene. Trimming took 1 base from V and 2 from J, leaving 10 bases between them. The DNA for the CDR3 is TGTGCCAGCAGTGAAGATGACAGGTTCACAGATACGCAGTATTTT. This translates into CASSEDDRFTDTQYF.

Only a few counts were recorded for this clonotype. The rearrangement links TRBV27 to TRBJ2-4; 9 bases agree with TRBD1. The J segment lost 0 bases and the V segment lost 10 bases, leaving 4 bases of the junction unmatched. The CDR3 runs 14 residues. CDR1 is MNHEY, CDR2 SMNVEV, per germline (reference sequence). CDR3 sequence (DNA): TGTGCCACACAGGGGGCGCGAGCCAAAAACATTCAGTACTTC. This codes for CATQGARAKNIQYF.

The chain joins TRBV20-1 to TRBJ2-1, with 11 bases that match TRBD2. J was trimmed by 2 bases and V by 7 bases; bases with no gene match: 7. The germline V gene encodes CDR1 DFQATT and CDR2 SNEGSKA (reference sequence). The CDR3 has 15 residues. This CDR3 reads CSVSGRAGAYNEQFF. The CDR3 coding sequence is TGCAGTGTTAGCGGGAGGGCCGGGGCCTACAATGAGCAGTTCTTC.